This TCR beta chain derives from a study of T-cell reconstitution after alpha-beta-depleted transplantation in children. For TCRbeta, the library was prepared with unique molecular identifiers. TCRdb reanalysed the PCR reads using MiXCR and keeps one entry per CDR3 protein. Among about 350,000 distinct CDR3 sequences listed, around 15% were seen once. V was pared by 1 base and J by 0 bases, with 13 bases between. This CDR3 is 16 amino acids long. Per germline, CDR1 LGHNA and CDR2 YSLEER. This clonotype was observed a few times. As yet, its antigen is unknown. Study conclusions and caveats: A year post-transplant, T-cell counts and diversity derived mostly from newly produced T cells. Diversity of TCRbeta at day 60 was high in some patients, arising from surviving recipient T cells and thymic progenitors.

The chain links TRBV4-3 to TRBJ2-7, with a tentative D call TRBD1 (6 bases). This specimen was PBMCs, mostly from graft donor cells, taken 360 days after TCRalphabeta/CD19-depleted stem cell transplant. The sequence derives from a male patient between 2 and 10 years old who had a stem cell transplant for acute lymphoblastic leukemia, so the T cells may come from the graft donor. This CDR3 reads CASSQGVGTNSYEQYF. The CDR3 bases are TGCGCCAGCAGCCAAGGGGTAGGGACAAACTCCTACGAGCAGTACTTC.